This T cell receptor (beta chain) emerged from a study of T cell responses to AZD1222 COVID-19 vaccine. Findings of the study overall: Sampling captured repertoires only after the peak T cell response. At study baseline, merely more than 5 AZD1222 recipients were seropositive. Females made up more of the donors, who were largely white British, and clonal diversity may have come out too low.

Some clones are missing from TCRdb's copy, which holds only in-frame ones; the method was immunoSEQ multiplex PCR. The sample lists 120,000 to 150,000 clones, over 75% seen once, with 5% to 6.5% in the top ten. Concerning this clone: Its cognate antigen is unknown.

CDR3 size: 16 residues. In germline, CDR1 is SGHDT, CDR2 YYEEEE. J gave up 5 bases and V 3 bases, and 10 bases lay outside the gene matches. This TCR was sampled from an adult who received the MenACWY meningococcal vaccine as a control. The sample was peripheral blood, taken 28 days after the second dose of the MenACWY control vaccine. The chain carries TRBV5-6 and TRBJ2-5; 10 bases match TRBD1. The CDR3 here is CASSSRDRGHRETQYF. CDR3 in DNA: TGTGCCAGCAGCTCCCGAGACAGGGGGCATCGTGAGACCCAGTACTTC.